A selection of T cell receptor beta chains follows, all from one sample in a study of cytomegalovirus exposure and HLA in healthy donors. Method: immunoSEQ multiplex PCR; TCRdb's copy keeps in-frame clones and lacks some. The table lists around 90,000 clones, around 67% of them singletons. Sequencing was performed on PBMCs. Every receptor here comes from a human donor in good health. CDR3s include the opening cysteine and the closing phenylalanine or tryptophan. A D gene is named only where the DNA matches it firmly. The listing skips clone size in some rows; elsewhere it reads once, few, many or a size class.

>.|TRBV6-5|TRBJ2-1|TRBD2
TGTGCCAGCAGCCTACTAGCGGGGGGTTCTGAGCAGTTCTTC
CASSLLAGGSEQFF
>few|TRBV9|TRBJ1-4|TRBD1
TGTGCCAGCAGCGGAATCCTGACAGGGGCGCGGGGTGAAAAACTGTTTTTT
CASSGILTGARGEKLFF
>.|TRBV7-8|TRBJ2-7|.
TGTGCCAGCAGCTCCAGGGTACAGCCCTACGAGCAGTACTTC
CASSSRVQPYEQYF
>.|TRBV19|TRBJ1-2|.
TGTGCCAGTAGTCCCCGCGGAAGCCTTACTGTACAGGCCTCTTCCCTCTATGGCTACACCTTC
CASSPRGSLTVQASSLYGYTF
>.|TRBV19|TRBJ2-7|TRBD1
TGTGCCAGTAGTCCCCGAACTCCGGGACAGGGCCCCTACGAGCAGTACTTC
CASSPRTPGQGPYEQYF
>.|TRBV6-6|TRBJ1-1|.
TGTGCCAGCACTCAGGGCACGGGCACTGAAGCTTTCTTT
CASTQGTGTEAFF
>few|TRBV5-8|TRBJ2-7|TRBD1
TGTGCCAGCAGTCTCGCGACAGGGTATGGATACGAGCAGTACTTC
CASSLATGYGYEQYF
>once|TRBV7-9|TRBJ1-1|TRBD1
TGTGCCAGCAGCTCCAGGGGGCAGGGCACTGAAGCTTTCTTT
CASSSRGQGTEAFF
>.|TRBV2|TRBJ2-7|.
TGTGCCAGCAGTCCACAGTACTACGAGCAGTACTTC
CASSPQYYEQYF
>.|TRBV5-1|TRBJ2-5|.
TGCGCCAGCGCCCCAAGGGGGGGGACAAAAGAGACCCAGTACTTC
CASAPRGGTKETQYF
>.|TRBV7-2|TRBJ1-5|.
TGTGCCAGCAGCTTCATCACAGGGCGTAATCAGCCCCAGCATTTT
CASSFITGRNQPQHF
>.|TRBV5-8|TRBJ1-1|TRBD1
TGTGCCAGCAGCCACGGGACAGGGTGGAACACTGAAGCTTTCTTT
CASSHGTGWNTEAFF
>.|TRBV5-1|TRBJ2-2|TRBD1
TGCGCCAGCAGCTTGGTACAGGGGGCGCGCACCGGGGAGCTGTTTTTT
CASSLVQGARTGELFF
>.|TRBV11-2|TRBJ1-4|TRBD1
TGTGCCAGCAGCTTCGGGACAGGGTACGGGGAAAAACTGTTTTTT
CASSFGTGYGEKLFF
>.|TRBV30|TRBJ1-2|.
TGTGCCTGGAGTGTAACAATACATGGCTACACCTTC
CAWSVTIHGYTF
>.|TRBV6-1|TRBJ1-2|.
TGTGCCAGCAGTGCCAGGGAGGACTATGGCTACACCTTC
CASSAREDYGYTF
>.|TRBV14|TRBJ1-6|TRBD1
TGTGCCAGCAGCCAAGATAGAGGCAGGGGGCCAAATTCACCCCTCCACTTT
CASSQDRGRGPNSPLHF
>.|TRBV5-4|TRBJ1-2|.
TGTGCCAGCAGCCAGGCAGGGAATTATGGCTACACCTTC
CASSQAGNYGYTF
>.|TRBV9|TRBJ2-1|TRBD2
TGTGCCAGCAGCGTAGAAGCGGGGGGGTACAATGAGCAGTTCTTC
CASSVEAGGYNEQFF
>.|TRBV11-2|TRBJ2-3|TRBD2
TGTGCCAGCAGCTTTAGACCGGGACTAGCGGGCCCCGATACGCAGTATTTT
CASSFRPGLAGPDTQYF
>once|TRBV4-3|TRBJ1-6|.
TGCGCCAGCAGCCAAAGGGCAGGGGATAATTCACCCCTCCACTTT
CASSQRAGDNSPLHF
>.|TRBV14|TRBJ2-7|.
TGTGCCAGCAGCCAAGACTCCTCCTCAGGCCACGAGCAGTACTTC
CASSQDSSSGHEQYF
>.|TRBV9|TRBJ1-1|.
TGTGCCAGCAGCGGTACATTGAACACTGAAGCTTTCTTT
CASSGTLNTEAFF
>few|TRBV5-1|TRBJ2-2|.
TGCGCCAGCACCATCAACACCGGGGAGCTGTTTTTT
CASTINTGELFF
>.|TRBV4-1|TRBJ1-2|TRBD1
TGCGCCAGCAGCCTTGAGACAGGGACAGACTACACCTTC
CASSLETGTDYTF
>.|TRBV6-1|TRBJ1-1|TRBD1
TGTGCCAGCAGTTTAACAGGGGCGACCACTGAAGCTTTCTTT
CASSLTGATTEAFF
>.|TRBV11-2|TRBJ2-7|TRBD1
TGTGCCAGCAGCTTAGATAGGGGGCACGAGCAGTACTTC
CASSLDRGHEQYF
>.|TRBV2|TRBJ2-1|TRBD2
TGTGCCAGCAAGGCTAGCGGGGGTGGGTATGAGCAGTTCTTC
CASKASGGGYEQFF
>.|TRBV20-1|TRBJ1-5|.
TGCAGTGCTAGAGTGGAGCAGCCCCAGCATTTT
CSARVEQPQHF
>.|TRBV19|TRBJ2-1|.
TGTGCCAGTAGTATTGAGCGGTCCTCCAATGAGCAGTTCTTC
CASSIERSSNEQFF
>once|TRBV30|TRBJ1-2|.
TGTGCCTGGACGGAACAGGGCAACTATGGCTACACCTTC
CAWTEQGNYGYTF
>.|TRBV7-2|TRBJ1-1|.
TGTGCCAGCACCCTAGACAGCTATAACACTGAAGCTTTCTTT
CASTLDSYNTEAFF
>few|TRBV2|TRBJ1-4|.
TGTGCCAGCTTAGGTCTCCAGGAGGGGGAAAAACTGTTTTTT
CASLGLQEGEKLFF
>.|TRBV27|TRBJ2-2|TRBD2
TGTGCCAGCAGTTTACGGGGGACTAGCGGGGGGGGATTAGACACCGGGGAGCTGTTTTTT
CASSLRGTSGGGLDTGELFF
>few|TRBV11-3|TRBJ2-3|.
TGTGCCAGCAGCTTAGGGGCGGCGGGGGCCACAGATACGCAGTATTTT
CASSLGAAGATDTQYF
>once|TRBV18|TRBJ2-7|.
TGTGCCAGCTCCCACACTGGGCAATTAAGCTCCTACGAGCAGTACTTC
CASSHTGQLSSYEQYF
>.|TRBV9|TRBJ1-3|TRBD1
TGTGCCAGCAGCGTGACAGGGTCTGGAAACACCATATATTTT
CASSVTGSGNTIYF
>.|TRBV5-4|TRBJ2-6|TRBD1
TGTGCCAGCACCCAGGGACAAACAGGGGTAAAGCGGTCTGGGGCCAACGTCCTGACTTTC
CASTQGQTGVKRSGANVLTF
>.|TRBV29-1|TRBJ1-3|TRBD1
TGCAGCGCAAGAGACAGGGGGAACTCTGGAAACACCATATATTTT
CSARDRGNSGNTIYF
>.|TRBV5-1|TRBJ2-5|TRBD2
TGCGCCAGCAGCTCCGGACTAGCGGGGGTCCTACAAGAGACCCAGTACTTC
CASSSGLAGVLQETQYF
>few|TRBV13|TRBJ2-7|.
TGTGCCAGCAGCTTTGGCATTGGCTCCTACGAGCAGTACTTC
CASSFGIGSYEQYF
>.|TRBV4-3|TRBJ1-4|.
TGCGCCAGCAGCCACCTCGACTCTAATGAAAAACTGTTTTTT
CASSHLDSNEKLFF
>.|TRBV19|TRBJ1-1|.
TGTGCCAGTAGATTTCGGCAGGGCACCACTGAAGCTTTCTTT
CASRFRQGTTEAFF
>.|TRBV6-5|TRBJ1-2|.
TGTGCCAGCAGTCTCCGCAGGACAGACTATGGCTACACCTTC
CASSLRRTDYGYTF
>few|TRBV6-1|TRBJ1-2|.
TGTGCCAGCTGGGGAGTATTAAACTATGGCTACACCTTC
CASWGVLNYGYTF
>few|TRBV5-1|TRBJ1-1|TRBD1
TGCGCCAGCAGCCAGGGACAGGAAGGATCCCCAGAAGCTTTCTTT
CASSQGQEGSPEAFF
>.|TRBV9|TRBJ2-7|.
TGTGCCAGCAGCGTAGGATCCGGGACAATCCTCTACGAGCAGTACTTC
CASSVGSGTILYEQYF
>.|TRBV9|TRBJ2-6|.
TGTGCCAGCAGCGCTAGCTCTGGGGCCAACGTCCTGACTTTC
CASSASSGANVLTF
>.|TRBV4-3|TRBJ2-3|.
TGCGCCAGCAGCCAAGGGCTAGGGGGGGCGGGCACAGATACGCAGTATTTT
CASSQGLGGAGTDTQYF
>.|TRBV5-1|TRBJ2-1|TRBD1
TGCGCCAGCAGCCCCGGGACAGCCGGCAATGAGCAGTTCTTC
CASSPGTAGNEQFF
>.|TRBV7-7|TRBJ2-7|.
TGTGCCAGCAGCCCCCAGCCGGGATCCTACGAGCAGTACTTC
CASSPQPGSYEQYF
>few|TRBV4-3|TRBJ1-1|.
TGCGCCAGCAGCCCCTGGAGTATTGGGACTGAAGCTTTCTTT
CASSPWSIGTEAFF
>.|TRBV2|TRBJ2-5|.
TGTGCCAGCAGGACATCCCACAGGAAAGAGACCCAGTACTTC
CASRTSHRKETQYF
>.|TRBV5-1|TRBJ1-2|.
TGCGCCAGCAGCTCAGGGATCTCCCCTGGGGGCTACACCTTC
CASSSGISPGGYTF
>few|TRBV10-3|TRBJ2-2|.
TGTGCCATCAGTGAGTCCCAAAACCTGCAAACGGCGGAGCCAGGGACACCGAACACCGGGGAGCTGTTTTTT
CAISESQNLQTAEPGTPNTGELFF
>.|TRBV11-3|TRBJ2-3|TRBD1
TGTGCCAGCAGCTCGGGGACAGGGGTTCTCCCTGTCACAGATACGCAGTATTTT
CASSSGTGVLPVTDTQYF
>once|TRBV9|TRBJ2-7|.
TGTGCCAGCAGCGCCGGACAGACCTCCTGCGAGCAGTACTTC
CASSAGQTSCEQYF
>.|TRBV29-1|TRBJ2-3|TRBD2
TGCAGCGTTCCACTAGCGGGGGGTAGCACAGATACGCAGTATTTT
CSVPLAGGSTDTQYF